This T cell receptor beta chain was sequenced for a study of blood T cell repertoires in COVID-19. On the study more broadly: The United States, Italy and Spain provided the acute and convalescent COVID-19 samples. PBMCs, B-cell-depleted T cells, or T cells provided the cDNA or gDNA that made up the material.

Measured with immunoSEQ multiplex PCR; TCRdb has only the in-frame clones, and not every one. The sample has around 200,000 clones, about 80% seen once. V was clipped by 3 bases and J by 0 bases; unmatched bases: 8. Germline V gene sequence: CDR1 DFQATT, CDR2 SNEGSKA (reference sequence). The length of the CDR3 is 16 residues. Sequenced material: peripheral blood. This sequence originates from a man over 45 with active or convalescent COVID-19. The chain couples TRBV20-1 to TRBJ2-4, with 7 bases aligning to TRBD2. CDR3 protein: CSASGREGVAKNIQYF. The CDR3 region has the DNA TGCAGTGCTAGTGGGAGGGAAGGCGTAGCCAAAAACATTCAGTACTTC.